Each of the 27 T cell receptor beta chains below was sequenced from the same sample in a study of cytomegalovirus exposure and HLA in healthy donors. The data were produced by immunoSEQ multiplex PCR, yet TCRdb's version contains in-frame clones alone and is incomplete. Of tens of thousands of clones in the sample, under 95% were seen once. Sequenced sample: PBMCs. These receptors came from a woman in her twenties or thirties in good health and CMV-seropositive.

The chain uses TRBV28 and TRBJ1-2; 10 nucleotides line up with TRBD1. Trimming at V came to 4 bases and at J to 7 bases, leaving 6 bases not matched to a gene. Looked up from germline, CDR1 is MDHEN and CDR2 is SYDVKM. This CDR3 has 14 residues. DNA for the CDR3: TGTGCCAGCAGTTCGACAGGGGGCTACTTTGGCTACACCTTC. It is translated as CASSSTGGYFGYTF.

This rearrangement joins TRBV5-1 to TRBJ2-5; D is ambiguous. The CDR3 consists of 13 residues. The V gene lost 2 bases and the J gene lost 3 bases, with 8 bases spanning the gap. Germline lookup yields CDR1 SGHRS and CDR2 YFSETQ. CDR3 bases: TGCGCCAGCAGCTTAGCGCCAAAAGAGACCCAGTACTTC. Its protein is CASSLAPKETQYF.

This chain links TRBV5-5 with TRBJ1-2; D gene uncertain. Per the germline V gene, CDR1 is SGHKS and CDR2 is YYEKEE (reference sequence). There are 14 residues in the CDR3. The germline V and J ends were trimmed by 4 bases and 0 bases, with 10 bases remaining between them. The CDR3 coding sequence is TGTGCCAGCAGCACCTCCCCGGCTAACTATGGCTACACCTTC. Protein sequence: CASSTSPANYGYTF.

CDR3 sequence reads: CAWSVPGVQSTEAFF. Written as DNA, the CDR3 is TGTGCCTGGAGTGTACCGGGGGTTCAAAGTACTGAAGCTTTCTTT. This chain connects TRBV30 to TRBJ1-1; D possibly corresponds to TRBD1 (5 bases). Germline loops: CDR1 GTSNPN, CDR2 SVGIG (reference sequence). Trimming took 0 bases from V and 5 from J, leaving 16 bases between them. This CDR3 region has 15 residues.

The CDR3 region is CAWRGPHHEQYF. CDR3 DNA sequence: TGTGCCTGGAGGGGGCCCCACCACGAGCAGTACTTC. The V call is TRBV30, the J call TRBJ2-7; possibly TRBD1 for D (5 bases). CDR3 length: 12 residues. Germline lookup yields CDR1 GTSNPN and CDR2 SVGIG (reference sequence). Trimming took off 3 bases at V and 5 bases at J, with 11 bases between the two ends. Based on the CDR3 plus reference TRBV30 and TRBJ2-7, the full variable domain is SQTIHQWPATLVQPVGSPLSLECTVEGTSNPNLYWYRQAAGRGLQLLFYSVGIGQISSEVPQNLSASRPQDRQFILSSKKLLLSDSGFYLCAWRGPHHEQYFGPGTRLTVT.

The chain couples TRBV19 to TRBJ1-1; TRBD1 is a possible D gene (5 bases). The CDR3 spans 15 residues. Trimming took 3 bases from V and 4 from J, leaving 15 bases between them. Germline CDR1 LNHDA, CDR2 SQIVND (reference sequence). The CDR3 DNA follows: TGTGCCAGTAGTATGGCGGCAGGGATCGGCACTGAAGCTTTCTTT. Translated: CASSMAAGIGTEAFF.

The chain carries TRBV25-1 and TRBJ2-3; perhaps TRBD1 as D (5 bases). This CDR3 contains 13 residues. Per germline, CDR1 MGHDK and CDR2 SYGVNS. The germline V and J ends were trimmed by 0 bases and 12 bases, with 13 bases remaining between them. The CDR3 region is CASSEYQGRGQYF. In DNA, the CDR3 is TGTGCCAGCAGTGAATACCAGGGCCGAGGACAGTATTTT.

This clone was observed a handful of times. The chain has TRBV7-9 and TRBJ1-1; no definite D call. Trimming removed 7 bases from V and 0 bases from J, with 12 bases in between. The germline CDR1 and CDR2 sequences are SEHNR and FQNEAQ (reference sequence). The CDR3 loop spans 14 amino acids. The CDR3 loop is CASTEGILNTEAFF. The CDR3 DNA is TGTGCCAGCACCGAGGGTATACTGAACACTGAAGCTTTCTTT.

The CDR3 DNA reads TGTGCCAGTAGTATTAAGCAAAACACAGATACGCAGTATTTT. This translates into CASSIKQNTDTQYF. The chain combines TRBV19 with TRBJ2-3; D gene uncertain. In germline, CDR1 is LNHDA, CDR2 SQIVND (reference sequence). The V gene lost 3 bases and the J gene lost 2 bases, with 9 bases spanning the gap. This CDR3 has 14 residues.

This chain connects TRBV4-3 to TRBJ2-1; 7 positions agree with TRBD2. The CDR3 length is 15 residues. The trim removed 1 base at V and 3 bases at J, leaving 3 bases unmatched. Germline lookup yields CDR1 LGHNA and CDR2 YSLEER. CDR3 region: CASSQGREYYNEQFF. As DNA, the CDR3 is TGCGCCAGCAGCCAAGGGCGGGAGTACTACAATGAGCAGTTCTTC.

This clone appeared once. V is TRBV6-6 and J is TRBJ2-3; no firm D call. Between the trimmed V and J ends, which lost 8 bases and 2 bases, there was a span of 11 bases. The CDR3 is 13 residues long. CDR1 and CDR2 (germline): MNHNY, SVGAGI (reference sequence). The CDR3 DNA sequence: TGTGCCAGCGGCCTCACACCCACAGATACGCAGTATTTT. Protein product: CASGLTPTDTQYF.

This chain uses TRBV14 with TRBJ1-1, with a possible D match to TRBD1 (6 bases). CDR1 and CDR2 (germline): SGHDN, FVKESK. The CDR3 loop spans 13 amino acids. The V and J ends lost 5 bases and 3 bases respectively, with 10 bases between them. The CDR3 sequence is CASSENRDTEAFF. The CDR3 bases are TGTGCCAGCAGCGAAAACAGGGACACTGAAGCTTTCTTT.

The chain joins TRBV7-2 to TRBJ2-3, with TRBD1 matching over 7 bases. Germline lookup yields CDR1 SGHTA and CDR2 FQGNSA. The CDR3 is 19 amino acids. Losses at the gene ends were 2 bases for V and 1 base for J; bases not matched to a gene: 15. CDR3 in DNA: TGTGCCAGCAGCTTAAGTGGTAGGATCGGACAGGCCCGCACAGATACGCAGTATTTT. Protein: CASSLSGRIGQARTDTQYF.

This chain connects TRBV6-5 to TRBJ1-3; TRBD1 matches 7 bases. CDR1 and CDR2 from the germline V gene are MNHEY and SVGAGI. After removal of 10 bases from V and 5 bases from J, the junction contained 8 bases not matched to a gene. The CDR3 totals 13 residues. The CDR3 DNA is TGTGCCACATACAGGGGTGACCGAAACACCATATATTTT. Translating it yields CATYRGDRNTIYF.

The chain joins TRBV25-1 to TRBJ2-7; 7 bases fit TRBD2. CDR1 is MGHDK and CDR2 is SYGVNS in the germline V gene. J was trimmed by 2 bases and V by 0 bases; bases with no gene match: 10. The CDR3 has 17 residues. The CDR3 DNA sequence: TGTGCCAGCAGTGAATATGAAGGCGGGAGACGCGCCTACGAGCAGTACTTC. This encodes CASSEYEGGRRAYEQYF.

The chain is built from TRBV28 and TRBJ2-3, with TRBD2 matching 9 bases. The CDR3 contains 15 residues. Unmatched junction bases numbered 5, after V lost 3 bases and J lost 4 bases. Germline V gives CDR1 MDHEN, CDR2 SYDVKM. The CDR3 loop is CASSFRGGVSDTQYF. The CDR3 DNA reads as TGTGCCAGCAGTTTTCGCGGGGGGGTGTCAGATACGCAGTATTTT.

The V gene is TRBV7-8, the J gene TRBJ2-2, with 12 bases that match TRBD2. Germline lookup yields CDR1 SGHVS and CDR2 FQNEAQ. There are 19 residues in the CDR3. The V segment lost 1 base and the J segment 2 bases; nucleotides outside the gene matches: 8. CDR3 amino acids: CASSLGAPSGRGNTGELFF. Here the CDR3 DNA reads TGTGCCAGCAGCTTAGGGGCCCCTAGCGGGAGGGGAAACACCGGGGAGCTGTTTTTT.

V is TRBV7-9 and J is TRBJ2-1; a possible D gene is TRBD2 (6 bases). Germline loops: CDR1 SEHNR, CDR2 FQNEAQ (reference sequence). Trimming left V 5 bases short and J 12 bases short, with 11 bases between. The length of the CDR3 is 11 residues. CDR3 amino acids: CASSPGEAQFF. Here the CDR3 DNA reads TGTGCCAGCAGCCCCGGGGAGGCGCAGTTCTTC.

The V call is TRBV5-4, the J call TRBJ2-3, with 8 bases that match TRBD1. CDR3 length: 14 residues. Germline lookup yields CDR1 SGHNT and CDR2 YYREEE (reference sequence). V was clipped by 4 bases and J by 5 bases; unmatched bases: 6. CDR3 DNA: TGTGCCAGCAGCATGGGACAGGACCTAGATACGCAGTATTTT. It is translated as CASSMGQDLDTQYF.

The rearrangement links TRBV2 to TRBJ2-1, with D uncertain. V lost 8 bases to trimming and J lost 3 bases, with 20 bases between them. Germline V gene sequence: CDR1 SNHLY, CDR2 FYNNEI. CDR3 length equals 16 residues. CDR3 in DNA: TGTGCCAGCCGCGAACCTAGGCTTGGAGTCTACAATGAGCAGTTCTTC. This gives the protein CASREPRLGVYNEQFF.

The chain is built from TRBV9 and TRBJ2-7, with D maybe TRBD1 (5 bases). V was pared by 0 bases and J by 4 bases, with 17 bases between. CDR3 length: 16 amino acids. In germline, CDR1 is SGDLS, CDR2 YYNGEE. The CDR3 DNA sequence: TGTGCCAGCAGCGTAGGTACTGGCCAGGGCTTTTACGAGCAGTACTTC. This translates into CASSVGTGQGFYEQYF.

The CDR3 here is CASRLAGRQETQYF. The CDR3 coding sequence is TGTGCCAGCAGACTAGCGGGGCGCCAAGAGACCCAGTACTTC. This rearrangement joins TRBV28 to TRBJ2-5; 10 bases agree with TRBD2. The length of the CDR3 is 14 residues. Germline lookup yields CDR1 MDHEN and CDR2 SYDVKM. V lost 6 bases to trimming and J lost 1 base; unmatched junction nucleotides: 2.

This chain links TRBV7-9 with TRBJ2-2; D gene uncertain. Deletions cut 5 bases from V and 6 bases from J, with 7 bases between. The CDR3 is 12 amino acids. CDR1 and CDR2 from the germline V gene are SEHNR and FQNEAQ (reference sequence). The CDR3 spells CASSQLPGELFF. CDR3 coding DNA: TGTGCCAGCAGCCAACTCCCCGGGGAGCTGTTTTTT.

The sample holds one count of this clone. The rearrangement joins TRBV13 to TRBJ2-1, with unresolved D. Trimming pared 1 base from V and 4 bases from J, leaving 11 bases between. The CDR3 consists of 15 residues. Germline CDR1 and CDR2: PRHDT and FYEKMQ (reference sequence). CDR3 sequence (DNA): TGTGCCAGCAGCTTAGTGCGGCCTGAGTACAATGAGCAGTTCTTC. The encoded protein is CASSLVRPEYNEQFF.

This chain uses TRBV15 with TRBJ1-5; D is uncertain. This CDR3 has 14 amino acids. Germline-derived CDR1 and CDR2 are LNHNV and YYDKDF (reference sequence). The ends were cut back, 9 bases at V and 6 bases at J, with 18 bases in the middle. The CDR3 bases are TGTGCCACTGGCAATCGGGGTTCGGCTCAGCCCCAGCATTTT. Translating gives CATGNRGSAQPQHF. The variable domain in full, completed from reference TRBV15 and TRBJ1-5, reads DAMVIQNPRYQVTQFGKPVTLSCSQTLNHNVMYWYQQKSSQAPKLLFHYYDKDFNNEADTPDNFQSRRPNTSFCFLDIRSPGLGDTAMYLCATGNRGSAQPQHFGDGTRLSIL.

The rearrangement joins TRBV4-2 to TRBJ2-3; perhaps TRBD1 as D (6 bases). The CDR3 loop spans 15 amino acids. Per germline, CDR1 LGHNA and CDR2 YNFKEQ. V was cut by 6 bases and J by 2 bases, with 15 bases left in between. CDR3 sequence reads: CASRSDRDTTDTQYF. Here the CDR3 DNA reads TGTGCCAGCAGATCAGACCGGGACACCACAGATACGCAGTATTTT.

CDR3 protein: CASSSLPYRLYEQYF. The DNA for the CDR3 is TGTGCCAGCAGCTCACTCCCCTATAGACTCTACGAGCAGTACTTC. The chain carries TRBV11-3 and TRBJ2-7; D is undetermined. Germline V lookup: CDR1 SGHNT, CDR2 YENEEA. Trimming took off 4 bases at V and 3 bases at J, with 16 bases between the two ends. The CDR3 sequence is 15 residues long.